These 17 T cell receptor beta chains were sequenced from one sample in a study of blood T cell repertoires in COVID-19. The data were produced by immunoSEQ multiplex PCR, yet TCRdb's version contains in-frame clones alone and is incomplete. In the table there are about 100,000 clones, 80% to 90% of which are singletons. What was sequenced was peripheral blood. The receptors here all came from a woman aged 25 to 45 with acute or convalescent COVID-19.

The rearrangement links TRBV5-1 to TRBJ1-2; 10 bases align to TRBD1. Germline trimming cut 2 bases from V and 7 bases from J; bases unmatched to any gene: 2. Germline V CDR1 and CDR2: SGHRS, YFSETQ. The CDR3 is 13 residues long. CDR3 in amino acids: CASSFGQGGGYTF. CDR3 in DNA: TGCGCCAGCAGCTTTGGACAGGGGGGTGGCTACACCTTC.

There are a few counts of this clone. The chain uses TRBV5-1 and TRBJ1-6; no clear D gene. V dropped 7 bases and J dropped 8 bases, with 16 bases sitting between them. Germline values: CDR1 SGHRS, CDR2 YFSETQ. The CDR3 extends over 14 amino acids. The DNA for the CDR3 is TGCGCCAGCGGGCGGGCCTTGAGAGATTCACCCCTCCACTTT. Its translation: CASGRALRDSPLHF.

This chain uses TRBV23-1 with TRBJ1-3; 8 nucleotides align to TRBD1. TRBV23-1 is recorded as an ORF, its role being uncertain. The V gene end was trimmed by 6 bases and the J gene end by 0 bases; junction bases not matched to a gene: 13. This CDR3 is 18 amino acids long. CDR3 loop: CASSPSTGTGDSGNTIYF. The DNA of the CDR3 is TGCGCCAGCAGCCCTTCCACCGGGACAGGAGACTCTGGAAACACCATATATTTT.

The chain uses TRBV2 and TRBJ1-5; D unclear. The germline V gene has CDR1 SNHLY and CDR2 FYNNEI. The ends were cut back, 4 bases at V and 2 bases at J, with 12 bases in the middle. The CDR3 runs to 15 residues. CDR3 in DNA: TGTGCCAGCAGTGTTGCAGGTTGGGGCAATCAGCCCCAGCATTTT. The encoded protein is CASSVAGWGNQPQHF.

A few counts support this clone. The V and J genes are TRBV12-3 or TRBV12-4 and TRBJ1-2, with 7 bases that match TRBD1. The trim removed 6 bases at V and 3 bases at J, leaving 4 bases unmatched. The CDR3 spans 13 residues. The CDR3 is CASRITGDYGYTF. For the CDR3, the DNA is TGTGCCAGCAGGATCACAGGGGACTATGGCTACACCTTC.

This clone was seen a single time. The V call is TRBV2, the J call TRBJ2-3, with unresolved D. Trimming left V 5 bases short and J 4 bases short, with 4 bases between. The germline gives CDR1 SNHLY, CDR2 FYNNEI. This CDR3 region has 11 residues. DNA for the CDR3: TGTGCCAGCAGTCCGGCAGATACGCAGTATTTT. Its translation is CASSPADTQYF.

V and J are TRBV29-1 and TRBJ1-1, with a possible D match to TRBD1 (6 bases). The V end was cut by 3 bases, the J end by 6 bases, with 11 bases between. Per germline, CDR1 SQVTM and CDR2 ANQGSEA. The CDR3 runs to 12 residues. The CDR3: CSVDRGGSEAFF. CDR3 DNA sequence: TGCAGCGTTGATAGGGGGGGCTCTGAAGCTTTCTTT.

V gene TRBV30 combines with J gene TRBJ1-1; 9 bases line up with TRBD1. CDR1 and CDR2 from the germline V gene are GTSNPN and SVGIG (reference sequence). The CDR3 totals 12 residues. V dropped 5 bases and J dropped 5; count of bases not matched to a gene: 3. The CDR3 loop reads CAWGTGRTEAFF. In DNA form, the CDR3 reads TGTGCCTGGGGGACAGGGCGAACTGAAGCTTTCTTT.

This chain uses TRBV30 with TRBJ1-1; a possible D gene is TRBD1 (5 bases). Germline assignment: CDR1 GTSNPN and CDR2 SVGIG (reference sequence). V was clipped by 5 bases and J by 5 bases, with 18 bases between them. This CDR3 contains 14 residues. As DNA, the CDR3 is TGTGCCTGGTACCCTCCCCAGGGAGGTACTGAAGCTTTCTTT. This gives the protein CAWYPPQGGTEAFF.

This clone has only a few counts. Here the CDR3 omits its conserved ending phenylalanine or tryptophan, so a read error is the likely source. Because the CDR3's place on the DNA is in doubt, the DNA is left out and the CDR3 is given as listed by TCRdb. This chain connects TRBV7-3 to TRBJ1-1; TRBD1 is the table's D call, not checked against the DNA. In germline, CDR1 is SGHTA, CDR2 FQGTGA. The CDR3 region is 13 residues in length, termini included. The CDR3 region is CASSLSRTGYCGA.

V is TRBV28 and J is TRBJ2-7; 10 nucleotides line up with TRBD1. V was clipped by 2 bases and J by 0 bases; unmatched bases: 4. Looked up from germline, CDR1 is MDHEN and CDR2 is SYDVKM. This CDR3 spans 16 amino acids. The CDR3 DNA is TGTGCCAGCAGTTTAGAGGACAGGGGGTTCTCCTACGAGCAGTACTTC. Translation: CASSLEDRGFSYEQYF.

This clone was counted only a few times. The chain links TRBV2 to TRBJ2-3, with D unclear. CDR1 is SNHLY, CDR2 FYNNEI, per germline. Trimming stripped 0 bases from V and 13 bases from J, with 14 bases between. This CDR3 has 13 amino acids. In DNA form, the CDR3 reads TGTGCCAGCAGTGAAGCGATTGACCTCCGGGAGTATTTT. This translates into CASSEAIDLREYF.

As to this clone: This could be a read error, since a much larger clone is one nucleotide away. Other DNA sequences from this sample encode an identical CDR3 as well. CDR3 loop: CASSPPGASTDTQYF. The CDR3 DNA is TGTGCCAGCTCACCACCAGGGGCTAGCACAGATACGCAGTATTTT. This chain uses TRBV18 with TRBJ2-3, with a possible D match to TRBD1 (5 bases). Germline assignment: CDR1 KGHSH and CDR2 LQKENI. The CDR3 sequence is 15 residues long. V dropped 0 bases and J dropped 0 bases, with 7 bases sitting between them.

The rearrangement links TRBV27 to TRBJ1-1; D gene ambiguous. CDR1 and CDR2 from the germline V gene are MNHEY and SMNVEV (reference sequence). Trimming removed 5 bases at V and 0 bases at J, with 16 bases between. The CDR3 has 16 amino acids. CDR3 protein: CASSPTLGRMNTEAFF. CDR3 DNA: TGTGCCAGCAGTCCTACCCTTGGGAGAATGAACACTGAAGCTTTCTTT.

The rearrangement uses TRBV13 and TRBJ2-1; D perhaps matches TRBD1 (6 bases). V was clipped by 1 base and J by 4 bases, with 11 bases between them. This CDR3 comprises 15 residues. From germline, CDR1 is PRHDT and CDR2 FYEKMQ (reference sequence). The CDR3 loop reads CASSLDRAIYNEQFF. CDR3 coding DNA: TGTGCCAGCAGCTTAGACAGGGCGATATACAATGAGCAGTTCTTC.

CDR3 nucleotides: TGTGCCAGCAGCCCCGGGTCCGATCAGCCCCAGCATTTT. This codes for CASSPGSDQPQHF. This chain links TRBV28 with TRBJ1-5; D is unclear. The CDR3 totals 13 residues. Trimming stripped 6 bases from V and 5 bases from J, with 11 bases between. Germline-derived CDR1 and CDR2 are MDHEN and SYDVKM.

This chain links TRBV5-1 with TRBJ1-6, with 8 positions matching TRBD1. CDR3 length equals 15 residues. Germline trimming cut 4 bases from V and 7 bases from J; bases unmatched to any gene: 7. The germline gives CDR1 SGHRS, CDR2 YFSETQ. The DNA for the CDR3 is TGCGCCAGCAGCGCGGACAGGGTTCCCAATTCACCCCTCCACTTT. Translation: CASSADRVPNSPLHF.